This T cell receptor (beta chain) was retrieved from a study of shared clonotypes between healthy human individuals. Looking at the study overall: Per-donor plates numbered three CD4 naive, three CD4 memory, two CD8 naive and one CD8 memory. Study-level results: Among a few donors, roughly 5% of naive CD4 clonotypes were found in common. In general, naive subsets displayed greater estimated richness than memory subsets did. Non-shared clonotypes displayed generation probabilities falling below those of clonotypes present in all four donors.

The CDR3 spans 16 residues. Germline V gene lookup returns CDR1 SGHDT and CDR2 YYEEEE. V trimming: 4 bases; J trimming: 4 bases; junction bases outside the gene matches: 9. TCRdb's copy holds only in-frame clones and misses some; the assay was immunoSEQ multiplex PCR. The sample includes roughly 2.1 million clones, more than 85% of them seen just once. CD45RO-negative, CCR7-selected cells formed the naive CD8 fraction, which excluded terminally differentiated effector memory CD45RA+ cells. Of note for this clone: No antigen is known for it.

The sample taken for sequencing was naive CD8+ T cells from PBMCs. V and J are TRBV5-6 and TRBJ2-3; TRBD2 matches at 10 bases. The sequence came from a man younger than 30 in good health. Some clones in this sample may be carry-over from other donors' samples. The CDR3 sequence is CASSPPLAGVSDTQYF. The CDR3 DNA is TGTGCCAGCAGCCCCCCCCTAGCGGGAGTGTCAGATACGCAGTATTTT.